The 12 T cell receptor beta chains presented below share a single source sample, sequenced in a study of molecular identifiers for immune sequencing clone quantification. TCRdb fed the PCR reads into MiXCR, producing one record per CDR3 protein. The repertoire holds roughly 320,000 distinct CDR3 sequences, with 24% as singletons. Sequenced material: naive CD8+ T cells from blood, with Jurkat cell RNA spiked in. Subset denoted: FACS-sorted CD8+CD4-CCR7+CD45RA+ naive T cells. The receptors were sampled from a human donor in good health. Some libraries in this study had Jurkat cell RNA spiked in.

This clonotype was observed a few times. V and J are TRBV5-1 and TRBJ2-1; 12 bases are a match to TRBD2. The CDR3 runs to 17 residues. From germline, CDR1 is SGHRS and CDR2 YFSETQ. Trimming removed 0 bases from V and 10 bases from J; junction bases left unmatched: 11. Here the CDR3 reads CASSLATSGGPFGEQFF. As DNA, the CDR3 is TGCGCCAGCAGCTTGGCCACTAGCGGGGGGCCTTTTGGAGAGCAGTTCTTC.

This clonotype was detected a few times. The genes are TRBV29-1 and TRBJ1-1; 8 bases fit TRBD1. CDR1 is SQVTM, CDR2 ANQGSEA, per germline. V shed 4 bases and J 7 bases; nucleotides not matched to a gene: 5. The CDR3 totals 12 residues. The CDR3 DNA follows: TGCAGCGTTGTTGGCGGACAGGGTGAAGCTTTCTTT. Residues: CSVVGGQGEAFF.

This sequence joins TRBV6-2 or TRBV6-3 and TRBJ2-3; the D gene is possibly TRBD2 (6 bases). From germline, CDR1 is MNHEY and CDR2 SVGEGT. V was cut by 6 bases and J by 1 base, with 14 bases left in between. The CDR3 extends over 15 amino acids. This chain's CDR3 is CASSLPGGRTDTQYF. CDR3 nucleotide sequence: TGTGCCAGCAGCTTACCCGGGGGTCGCACAGATACGCAGTATTTT.

The rearrangement uses TRBV29-1 and TRBJ1-2; TRBD1 aligns across 7 bases. With V trimmed by 3 bases and J by 5 bases, 3 bases remained unmatched. Germline CDR1 is SQVTM and CDR2 is ANQGSEA. The CDR3 has 12 amino acids. The DNA for the CDR3 is TGCAGCGTTGACGGGACAGAGTATGGCTACACCTTC. Translated, it gives CSVDGTEYGYTF.

In its sample, this clonotype was seen a few times. J is TRBJ2-5 and V is TRBV30; 7 bases match TRBD2. The CDR3 spans 16 residues. Germline CDR1 reads GTSNPN; CDR2 reads SVGIG (reference sequence). The junction had 8 bases not matched to a gene; V was cut back by 0 bases and J by 1 base. CDR3 DNA: TGTGCCTGGAGTGTACGTGGCGGGGGTCCCCAAGAGACCCAGTACTTC. Amino acid sequence: CAWSVRGGGPQETQYF.

This clonotype occurred a few times. V is TRBV2 and J is TRBJ2-7; D may match TRBD1 or TRBD2 (6 bases each). The germline V gene encodes CDR1 SNHLY and CDR2 FYNNEI. The CDR3 spans 13 residues. Trimming shortened V by 10 bases and J by 2 bases, and 15 bases separated the two germline ends. CDR3 amino acids: CATRGLAAYEQYF. CDR3 sequence (DNA): TGTGCCACTCGGGGGCTAGCAGCCTACGAGCAGTACTTC.

This clonotype was seen at least ten times. V gene TRBV25-1 combines with J gene TRBJ2-1; perhaps TRBD2 as D (6 bases). The CDR3 consists of 16 residues. CDR1 and CDR2 from the germline V gene are MGHDK and SYGVNS. Trimming pared 3 bases from V and 2 bases from J, leaving 14 bases between. CDR3 nucleotides: TGTGCCAGCAGTGAGTCCCGGAGGGGACCCTACAATGAGCAGTTCTTC. Translation: CASSESRRGPYNEQFF.

This clonotype was observed at least ten times. The chain has TRBV4-1 and TRBJ1-1, with D possibly TRBD1 on 6 matching bases. V was shortened by 3 bases and J by 12 bases, with 20 bases between the two germline ends. The CDR3 has 14 residues. The germline gives CDR1 MGHRA, CDR2 YSYEKL. The CDR3 DNA reads TGCGCCAGCAGCCAGAAGGTTGGGGGGGGGCAGACTTTCTTT. Protein product: CASSQKVGGGQTFF.

A word on this clonotype: This may be a read error: a much more frequent sequence differs by one nucleotide. V and J are TRBV7-9 and TRBJ2-4; D possibly corresponds to TRBD1 (5 bases). The CDR3 extends over 15 amino acids. CDR1 is SEHNR, CDR2 FQNEAQ, per germline (reference sequence). The CDR3 here is CTSSTAGLAKNIQYF. Written as DNA, the CDR3 is TGTACCAGCAGCACCGCAGGGTTAGCCAAAAACATTCAGTACTTC.

This clonotype has a handful of counts. This chain connects TRBV28 to TRBJ1-2; D perhaps matches TRBD1 (6 bases). With 4 bases removed from V and 7 bases from J, the gap between germline ends came to 16 bases. CDR1 is MDHEN, CDR2 SYDVKM, per germline. The CDR3 covers 14 residues. The CDR3 sequence is CASSSRSRGFGYTF. The CDR3 DNA follows: TGTGCCAGCAGTTCCAGATCCAGGGGCTTTGGCTACACCTTC.

The chain combines TRBV27 with TRBJ2-2; unclear D gene. The CDR3 consists of 18 residues. Germline loops: CDR1 MNHEY, CDR2 SMNVEV (reference sequence). V lost 5 bases and J lost 2, with 21 bases in between. The CDR3: CASSPPYGETPNTGELFF. CDR3 in DNA: TGTGCCAGCAGTCCTCCTTATGGGGAAACCCCAAACACCGGGGAGCTGTTTTTT.

J is TRBJ2-2 and V is TRBV6-5; D may be TRBD2 (6 bases). CDR3 size: 15 residues. Trimming took off 4 bases at V and 10 bases at J, with 19 bases between the two ends. Germline CDR1 and CDR2: MNHEY and SVGAGI. The CDR3 sequence is CASSCSRGLLTELFF. Here the CDR3 DNA reads TGTGCCAGCAGTTGCTCGCGGGGACTCTTGACGGAGCTGTTTTTT.